The 26 T cell receptor beta chains below were found in one sample sequenced in a study of control samples from healthy donors and cancer patients. Here immunoSEQ multiplex PCR was the method, and the copy in TCRdb shows in-frame clones only, minus some. The sample has roughly 370,000 clones; over 75% are singletons. Material: PBMCs. These receptor sequences come from a middle-aged man with head and neck cancer.

The chain recombines TRBV10-3 with TRBJ2-7; 11 bases are shared with TRBD1. The V and J ends lost 0 bases and 0 bases, in that order; junction bases with no gene match: 1. The CDR3 has 16 amino acids. CDR1 and CDR2 from the germline V gene are ENHRY and SYGVKD. As DNA, the CDR3 is TGTGCCATCAGTGAGTCGGGGACAGGGGGCTCCTACGAGCAGTACTTC. It specifies CAISESGTGGSYEQYF.

The chain carries TRBV11-2 and TRBJ2-3, with a possible D match to TRBD1 (6 bases). With 3 bases removed from V and 5 bases from J, the gap between germline ends came to 18 bases. Germline V lookup: CDR1 SGHAT, CDR2 FQNNGV. The CDR3 has 16 residues. This CDR3 reads CASSLGAATRGDTQYF. The CDR3 nucleotides read TGTGCCAGCAGCTTGGGGGCGGCGACAAGGGGAGATACGCAGTATTTT.

Comment on this clone: Different DNA sequences within this sample yield the same CDR3. The chain couples TRBV9 to TRBJ2-2, with a possible D match to TRBD1 (5 bases). Germline assignment: CDR1 SGDLS and CDR2 YYNGEE. Trimming pared 2 bases from V and 1 base from J, leaving 6 bases between. The CDR3 covers 14 residues. The CDR3, as DNA: TGTGCCAGCAGCGTGCAGGGGAACACCGGGGAGCTGTTTTTT. Translation: CASSVQGNTGELFF.

The rearrangement joins TRBV5-6 to TRBJ2-5; D might be TRBD1 (5 bases). V was pared by 0 bases and J by 5 bases, with 17 bases between. Per the germline V gene, CDR1 is SGHDT and CDR2 is YYEEEE. The length of the CDR3 is 16 residues. CDR3 in DNA: TGTGCCAGCAGCTTGGTACACAACAGGATTGTGGAGACCCAGTACTTC. Residues: CASSLVHNRIVETQYF.

The chain combines TRBV28 with TRBJ1-6, with D unresolved. Germline V gene lookup returns CDR1 MDHEN and CDR2 SYDVKM. This CDR3 contains 15 residues. The V gene lost 2 bases and the J gene lost 9 bases, with 14 bases spanning the gap. As DNA, the CDR3 is TGTGCCAGCAGTTTAGTATTCGTCCTTGGTTCACCCCTCCACTTT. As protein: CASSLVFVLGSPLHF.

This sequence joins TRBV9 and TRBJ2-1; 10 bases line up with TRBD1. The length of the CDR3 is 15 residues. The V segment lost 2 bases and the J segment 7 bases; nucleotides outside the gene matches: 6. Germline V lookup: CDR1 SGDLS, CDR2 YYNGEE. CDR3 protein: CASSVWDRGENEQFF. CDR3 DNA: TGTGCCAGCAGCGTTTGGGACAGGGGCGAGAATGAGCAGTTCTTC.

The J gene is TRBJ2-3, the V gene TRBV11-2; no reliable D call. CDR3 length: 12 residues. V was clipped by 0 bases and J by 6 bases, with 4 bases between them. Germline V CDR1 and CDR2: SGHAT, FQNNGV. The CDR3 protein is CASSLEWDTQYF. The CDR3 nucleotides read TGTGCCAGCAGCTTAGAATGGGATACGCAGTATTTT.

The V call is TRBV28, the J call TRBJ1-1, with 8 bases aligning to TRBD1. The V and J ends lost 5 bases and 1 base, in that order; junction bases with no gene match: 6. The CDR3 is 15 residues long. Germline lookup yields CDR1 MDHEN and CDR2 SYDVKM. CDR3 residues: CASSPWGQANTEAFF. DNA of the CDR3: TGTGCCAGCAGTCCCTGGGGACAGGCGAACACTGAAGCTTTCTTT.

V is TRBV3-1 (or the pseudogene TRBV3-2) and J is TRBJ2-1, with 10 bases matching TRBD2. CDR1 is LGHDT, CDR2 YNNKEL, per germline (reference sequence). This CDR3 is 14 amino acids long. V lost 5 bases to trimming and J lost 6 bases; unmatched junction nucleotides: 4. CDR3 bases: TGTGCCAGCAGCACTAGCGGGGCGGTCAATGAGCAGTTCTTC. It is translated as CASSTSGAVNEQFF.

This clone was observed a few times. This rearrangement joins TRBV5-1 to TRBJ2-2; TRBD2 matches 9 bases. This CDR3 contains 15 residues. Germline trimming cut 4 bases from V and 4 bases from J; bases unmatched to any gene: 5. Per germline, CDR1 SGHRS and CDR2 YFSETQ. CDR3: CASSPSGTATGELFF. In nucleotides, the CDR3 is TGCGCCAGCAGCCCTAGCGGGACTGCCACCGGGGAGCTGTTTTTT.

The V and J genes are TRBV7-9 and TRBJ2-3; tentative D call: TRBD1 (6 bases). The CDR3 runs 17 residues. V was clipped by 3 bases and J by 0 bases, with 16 bases between them. Germline CDR1 and CDR2: SEHNR and FQNEAQ (reference sequence). CDR3 sequence reads: CASSFAGTLPSTDTQYF. The CDR3 bases are TGTGCCAGCAGCTTCGCAGGGACACTTCCTAGCACAGATACGCAGTATTTT.

Only one count was recorded for this clone. The V gene is TRBV7-2, the J gene TRBJ2-3; no reliable D call. The CDR3 spans 14 residues. From germline, CDR1 is SGHTA and CDR2 FQGNSA. V was shortened by 1 base and J by 2 bases, with 7 bases between the two germline ends. In DNA, the CDR3 is TGTGCCAGCAGCTTAGACTACAACACAGATACGCAGTATTTT. Translating gives CASSLDYNTDTQYF.

Turning to this clone: Other DNA sequences in the same sample also yield this CDR3. This chain links TRBV3-1 (or the pseudogene TRBV3-2) with TRBJ1-6; the D gene is possibly TRBD1 (5 bases). Germline-derived CDR1 and CDR2 are LGHDT and YNNKEL (reference sequence). The CDR3 is 16 amino acids. Deletions cut 1 base from V and 4 bases from J, with 11 bases between. DNA for the CDR3: TGTGCCAGCAGCCAAGGGGGGGACCCATATAATTCACCCCTCCACTTT. Translation: CASSQGGDPYNSPLHF.

This rearrangement joins TRBV5-5 to TRBJ1-2, with TRBD1 matching 8 bases. Germline V gene data show CDR1 as SGHKS and CDR2 as YYEKEE (reference sequence). Losses at the gene ends were 3 bases for V and 6 bases for J; bases not matched to a gene: 13. The CDR3 totals 16 residues. This chain's CDR3 is CASSSFTDRGVNGYTF. The CDR3 DNA follows: TGTGCCAGCAGCTCCTTTACCGACAGGGGAGTAAATGGCTACACCTTC.

The chain is built from TRBV3-1 (or the pseudogene TRBV3-2) and TRBJ2-7; no definite D call. The ends were cut back, 0 bases at V and 7 bases at J, with 16 bases in the middle. Germline V gives CDR1 LGHDT, CDR2 YNNKEL (reference sequence). CDR3 length: 15 residues. CDR3 bases: TGTGCCAGCAGCCAAGATCGGGCTAGTCCGGGTGAGCAGTACTTC. Translated: CASSQDRASPGEQYF.

V gene TRBV11-3 combines with J gene TRBJ2-2; 7 bases are a match to TRBD1. The trim removed 4 bases at V and 6 bases at J, leaving 8 bases unmatched. The CDR3 is made up of 15 amino acids. Germline V gene data show CDR1 as SGHNT and CDR2 as YENEEA. CDR3 residues: CASSSRKTGSGELFF. The CDR3 DNA reads as TGTGCCAGCAGCTCACGGAAGACAGGGTCCGGGGAGCTGTTTTTT.

The chain joins TRBV7-2 to TRBJ2-1; the D is unclear. V lost 0 bases and J lost 0, with 9 bases in between. The CDR3 runs 16 residues. Germline V lookup: CDR1 SGHTA, CDR2 FQGNSA. The CDR3 DNA reads as TGTGCCAGCAGCTTAGCGGCGGATCGCTCCTACAATGAGCAGTTCTTC. Amino acids: CASSLAADRSYNEQFF.

V gene TRBV23-1 combines with J gene TRBJ2-1; 9 nucleotides align to TRBD1. TRBV23-1 is an ORF for which the function is uncertain. The V and J ends lost 6 bases and 0 bases, in that order; junction bases with no gene match: 9. The length of the CDR3 is 17 residues. In DNA, the CDR3 is TGCGCCAGCAGGCTAGGACAGGGGCCGAGCTCCTACAATGAGCAGTTCTTC. Translation gives CASRLGQGPSSYNEQFF.

The chain is built from TRBV25-1 and TRBJ2-2, with TRBD1 as a possible D gene (5 bases). Germline V gives CDR1 MGHDK, CDR2 SYGVNS. V was pared by 2 bases and J by 4 bases, with 11 bases between. This CDR3 is built from 15 residues. The DNA for the CDR3 is TGTGCCAGCAGTGAACCGCAGGGCCCCACCGGGGAGCTGTTTTTT. Protein product: CASSEPQGPTGELFF.

The chain combines TRBV29-1 with TRBJ2-2; TRBD1 matches at 9 bases. The CDR3 length is 18 residues. The V gene's germline CDR1 is SQVTM and CDR2 ANQGSEA. With V trimmed by 6 bases and J by 3 bases, 17 bases remained unmatched. The CDR3 spells CSVAVRYGTGSHTGELFF. The CDR3 region has the DNA TGCAGCGTCGCTGTCCGATACGGGACAGGGAGTCACACCGGGGAGCTGTTTTTT.

This clone is a singleton in its sample. The gene calls are TRBV7-9 and TRBJ2-2, with D possibly TRBD2 on 5 matching bases. CDR1 is SEHNR and CDR2 is FQNEAQ in the germline V gene (reference sequence). V was shortened by 7 bases and J by 3 bases, with 12 bases between the two germline ends. CDR3 size: 14 residues. CDR3 sequence (DNA): TGTGCCAGCACCTCAGCGGAGGACACCGGGGAGCTGTTTTTT. As protein: CASTSAEDTGELFF.

The gene calls are TRBV2 and TRBJ2-5; D call uncertain. The CDR3 spans 11 residues. Trimming took off 4 bases at V and 4 bases at J, with 4 bases between the two ends. Germline values: CDR1 SNHLY, CDR2 FYNNEI. Written as DNA, the CDR3 is TGTGCCAGCAGTGCCAGAGAGACCCAGTACTTC. Protein sequence: CASSARETQYF.

About this clone itself: In the same sample, other DNA sequences code for this CDR3. The rearrangement uses TRBV15 and TRBJ2-6; maybe TRBD1 (5 bases). Trimming stripped 0 bases from V and 1 base from J, with 7 bases between. The CDR3 extends over 16 amino acids. Germline values: CDR1 LNHNV, CDR2 YYDKDF (reference sequence). The CDR3 nucleotides read TGTGCCACCAGCAGAGATCCAGGGTCTGGGGCCAACGTCCTGACTTTC. Its protein is CATSRDPGSGANVLTF.

This clone was seen a single time. V gene TRBV28 combines with J gene TRBJ1-2; 7 bases fit TRBD1. The ends lost 5 bases at V and 4 bases at J; junction bases unmatched: 4. The CDR3 has 13 residues. CDR1 is MDHEN, CDR2 SYDVKM, per germline. Here the CDR3 DNA reads TGTGCCAGCAGTACAGGGGCGTCCTATGGCTACACCTTC. It is translated as CASSTGASYGYTF.

J is TRBJ2-2 and V is TRBV27; 7 nucleotides agree with TRBD2. CDR3 length: 17 residues. Germline V gene lookup returns CDR1 MNHEY and CDR2 SMNVEV (reference sequence). J gave up 2 bases and V 2 bases, and 8 bases lay outside the gene matches. This CDR3 is CASSLVGTTPNTGELFF. The CDR3, as DNA: TGTGCCAGCAGTTTAGTAGGGACTACACCTAACACCGGGGAGCTGTTTTTT.

This rearrangement joins TRBV5-6 to TRBJ2-7, with D unresolved. The CDR3 loop spans 11 amino acids. V gave up 2 bases and J gave up 3 bases, with 3 bases separating them. Germline CDR1 is SGHDT and CDR2 is YYEEEE. The CDR3: CASSFYYEQYF. CDR3 DNA sequence: TGTGCCAGCAGCTTCTACTACGAGCAGTACTTC.